This T cell receptor beta chain appears in the sequencing data of a study of cytomegalovirus exposure and HLA in healthy donors. Background on the study: About 85 million unique TCRs from HLA-typed donors were held in an early release of data. Findings and caveats of the study: Under in vitro conditions, three CMV-associated chains were confirmed as specific for CMV antigens. Researchers counted roughly 150 TCR beta chains as cytomegalovirus-associated.

Germline lookup yields CDR1 LGHNA and CDR2 YNFKEQ. The J segment lost 6 bases and the V segment lost 2 bases, leaving 4 bases of the junction unmatched. The length of the CDR3 is 15 residues. On this clone itself: Its antigen remains unidentified.

The primer mix had 60 Vbeta and 13 Jbeta primers. The data were produced by immunoSEQ multiplex PCR, yet TCRdb's version contains in-frame clones alone and is incomplete. The profile shows 70,000 to 80,000 clones, approximately 80% of them singletons. V and J are TRBV4-2 and TRBJ2-3; TRBD2 agrees at 11 bases. The sequenced sample was PBMCs. This clonotype originated in a woman between 40 and 55 years old in good health and CMV-seropositive. The CDR3 DNA follows: TGTGCCAGCAGCCAAACGGCTAGCGGGGGGGATACGCAGTATTTT. Protein sequence: CASSQTASGGDTQYF.